This TCR beta chain was identified during a study of blood T cell repertoires in COVID-19. On the study more broadly: Collection of acute and convalescent COVID-19 samples took place in the United States, Italy and Spain.

Comment on this clone: This may arise from a read error, as a much more abundant clone is one base away.

Germline CDR1 and CDR2: MNHEY and SVGAGI. The CDR3 has 13 amino acids. As processed by the authors: Amplifying reference gene primers gave estimates of nucleated cell counts. The data were produced by immunoSEQ multiplex PCR, yet TCRdb's version contains in-frame clones alone and is incomplete. V and J calls plus clone size are reproduced from that table; the DNA served to infer D and trimming. In the table there are about 190,000 clones, around 80% of which are singletons. Sample: peripheral blood. The TCR originated in a woman older than 75 with active or convalescent COVID-19. This chain links TRBV6-5 with TRBJ1-4, with a weak D call TRBD1 (5 bases). Here the CDR3 DNA reads TGTGTCAGCAGTTACTACCCTGGGGGGGAACTGTTTTTT. Protein product: CVSSYYPGGELFF.